A selection of T cell receptor beta chains follows, all from one sample in a study of shared clonotypes between healthy human individuals. The table came from immunoSEQ multiplex PCR; TCRdb's copy has only in-frame clones and leaves some out. The sample lists 1,500,000 or so clones, approximately 98.5% occurring once. Sample: naive CD4+ T cells sorted from blood. These TCRs come from a man younger than 40 in good health. Both conserved end residues are part of each CDR3. D genes are given only for firm matches. Size tells how often a clone was seen (once, few, many) or the class of an expanded clone, and some rows leave it out.

DNA,CDR3,length,D,size,J,V
TGCGCCAGCAGCCGGAGCCGGGGCTTGAGCTCCTACGAGCAGTACTTC,CASSRSRGLSSYEQYF,16,.,once,TRBJ2-7,TRBV5-1
TGTGCCAGCAGCTTGGGTGGGTCTTCAGATACGCAGTATTTT,CASSLGGSSDTQYF,14,.,once,TRBJ2-3,TRBV5-4
TGCGCCAGCAACCACGGACAGCCCAACTCGGATACGCAGTATTTT,CASNHGQPNSDTQYF,15,.,.,TRBJ2-3,TRBV5-1
TGTGCCAGCAGCTTGTGGGACAGGGAGGTCTACACCTTC,CASSLWDREVYTF,13,TRBD1,once,TRBJ1-2,TRBV11-2
TGTGCCAGCAGCTGGCAGGGGGCGGGAGAGACCCAGTACTTC,CASSWQGAGETQYF,14,TRBD1,.,TRBJ2-5,TRBV5-6
TGCGCCAGCAGAGACTTAGGAAGGGGCCTTAACTATGGCTACACCTTC,CASRDLGRGLNYGYTF,16,.,.,TRBJ1-2,TRBV10-2
TGTGCCAGCAACCAGCCTTCTGTTCGCCACGAGCAGTACTTC,CASNQPSVRHEQYF,14,.,.,TRBJ2-7,TRBV6-1
TGTGCCAGCAGGTCTTTAGCGGGAGGGCCCCACGAGCAGTACTTC,CASRSLAGGPHEQYF,15,TRBD2,.,TRBJ2-7,TRBV11-2
TGTGCCAGCAGGCCCAACAGGGAGATAATGAACACTGAAGCTTTCTTT,CASRPNREIMNTEAFF,16,.,once,TRBJ1-1,TRBV7-9
TGTGCCAGCAGTGGCCGGGGCCTAGAAAAACTGTTTTTT,CASSGRGLEKLFF,13,.,.,TRBJ1-4,TRBV6-6
TGTGCCAGCAGTAGATTAAGGGACAGATCGTATCCTGGCTACACCTTC,CASSRLRDRSYPGYTF,16,TRBD1,.,TRBJ1-2,TRBV5-5
TGTGCCAGCAGTGACCACCCTATGGGGGCCGGGGAGCTGTTTTTT,CASSDHPMGAGELFF,15,.,.,TRBJ2-2,TRBV27
TGTGCCAGCAGTGAAGGATACGGGGGCTACTACGAGCAGTACTTC,CASSEGYGGYYEQYF,15,.,.,TRBJ2-7,TRBV2
TGTGCCAGCAGCTTAATAACTAGCGGGAGTCGAGAGCAGTACTTC,CASSLITSGSREQYF,15,TRBD2,.,TRBJ2-7,TRBV11-2
TGTGCCAGCAGTCAGGTGTGGACAGGGGGGACCTACGAGCAGTACTTC,CASSQVWTGGTYEQYF,16,TRBD1,few,TRBJ2-7,TRBV28
TGTGCCAGCAGCATTTATCGGACCGGGACTAGCGGGTTAGATACGCAGTATTTT,CASSIYRTGTSGLDTQYF,18,TRBD2,.,TRBJ2-3,TRBV7-2
TGTGCCAGCAGCCCGAGGGGGGACCCGAACACCGGGGAGCTGTTTTTT,CASSPRGDPNTGELFF,16,.,.,TRBJ2-2,TRBV9
TGTGCCAGCAGTGAAGGGGACAGCCGATCTCACTTC,CASSEGDSRSHF,12,TRBD1,.,TRBJ1-2,TRBV2
TGTGCCAGCAGCTTTGGGGGTCTGTACGAGCAGTACTTC,CASSFGGLYEQYF,13,.,.,TRBJ2-7,TRBV7-6
TGTGCCAGCAGTAGACGCGTTCAAGAGACCCAGTACTTC,CASSRRVQETQYF,13,.,.,TRBJ2-5,TRBV6-5
TGCGCCAGCAGCCGAGGGGGCGGGAGAGGTAACAATGAGCAGTTCTTC,CASSRGGGRGNNEQFF,16,.,once,TRBJ2-1,TRBV5-1
TGCAGCGTTGAAAGATTCCATCTCTACAATGAGCAGTTCTTC,CSVERFHLYNEQFF,14,.,.,TRBJ2-1,TRBV29-1
TGTGCCAGCAGTGCCCTGTATGGGGGCAATGAAAAACTGTTTTTT,CASSALYGGNEKLFF,15,.,.,TRBJ1-4,TRBV6-1
TGTGCCAGCAGCTTGAGGGGCAGGGAGAACACTGAAGCTTTCTTT,CASSLRGRENTEAFF,15,.,.,TRBJ1-1,TRBV5-6
TGTGCCAGCAGCGTAGGGTGGCAGGGGGCTGAAGCTTTCTTT,CASSVGWQGAEAFF,14,TRBD1,.,TRBJ1-1,TRBV9
TGTGCCAGTAGGCTCTCCCCGGGAGGTGGCACTGAAGCTTTCTTT,CASRLSPGGGTEAFF,15,.,.,TRBJ1-1,TRBV19
TGCGCCAGCAGCTTGGATCGGGCCGGGGAGCTGTTTTTT,CASSLDRAGELFF,13,.,.,TRBJ2-2,TRBV5-1
TGTGCCATCAGTGAGTCTCAGGGACCAAACTATGGCTACACCTTC,CAISESQGPNYGYTF,15,.,once,TRBJ1-2,TRBV10-3
TGTGCCAGCAGCCGGACAGGCTCCACAGATACGCAGTATTTT,CASSRTGSTDTQYF,14,TRBD1,once,TRBJ2-3,TRBV7-9
TGCGCCAGCAGCTTATATAGCGCCCAAGAGACCCAGTACTTC,CASSLYSAQETQYF,14,.,once,TRBJ2-5,TRBV5-1
TGTGCCAGCAGCCGGACTAGCGGAGGCTACAATGAGCAGTTCTTC,CASSRTSGGYNEQFF,15,TRBD2,.,TRBJ2-1,TRBV7-2
TGCGCCAGCAGCCCCGAGACAGGGGCTAGTGGCACTGAAGCTTTCTTT,CASSPETGASGTEAFF,16,TRBD1,.,TRBJ1-1,TRBV5-1
TGTGCCAGCAGCGAAGCGGGAGTTACCTACAATGAGCAGTTCTTC,CASSEAGVTYNEQFF,15,TRBD2,.,TRBJ2-1,TRBV7-9
TGTGCCAGCAGAAGGCTAGCGGGAGCATACGAGCAGTACTTC,CASRRLAGAYEQYF,14,TRBD2,.,TRBJ2-7,TRBV27
TGCGCCAGCAGCCTGGGAGGGGCTTCTGAGACCCAGTACTTC,CASSLGGASETQYF,14,TRBD2,once,TRBJ2-5,TRBV5-1
TGTGCCAGCAGTGACGGGGGACAGGGTTTCTACGAGCAGTACTTC,CASSDGGQGFYEQYF,15,TRBD1,.,TRBJ2-7,TRBV25-1
TGCGCCAGCAGCTTTGGCCTTACGGGACCCTACGAGCAGTACTTC,CASSFGLTGPYEQYF,15,.,.,TRBJ2-7,TRBV5-1
TGTGCCAGCAGCATCCGGGACGGTTCAGACACCATATATTTT,CASSIRDGSDTIYF,14,.,.,TRBJ1-3,TRBV11-2
TGTGCCAGCAAACTAGACAGTTACAATGAGCAGTTCTTC,CASKLDSYNEQFF,13,.,.,TRBJ2-1,TRBV27
TGCGCCAGCAGCTTACAGAGGGGTGGAGATACGCAGTATTTT,CASSLQRGGDTQYF,14,.,once,TRBJ2-3,TRBV5-1
TGCGCCAGCAGCTCTTCCGGACACTCCGACTATGGCTACACCTTC,CASSSSGHSDYGYTF,15,.,.,TRBJ1-2,TRBV5-1
TGCGCCAGCAGCTTGGGGCTAGCGGAGGGGCAAGAGACCCAGTACTTC,CASSLGLAEGQETQYF,16,TRBD2,.,TRBJ2-5,TRBV5-1
TGTGCCAGCAGTGATTGGTTACGGGATCAGCCCCAGCATTTT,CASSDWLRDQPQHF,14,.,.,TRBJ1-5,TRBV2
TGTGCCAGCAGCACCGACCCGACTAGCGGTATCTCCTACGAGCAGTACTTC,CASSTDPTSGISYEQYF,17,TRBD2,.,TRBJ2-7,TRBV11-1
TGTGCCAGCAACCTCCAGACAGCTTCCTCCTACGAGCAGTACTTC,CASNLQTASSYEQYF,15,.,once,TRBJ2-7,TRBV7-2
TGTGCCAGCAGCGTAGGTGGCAGGAGATTACTAAACAATGAGCAGTTCTTC,CASSVGGRRLLNNEQFF,17,.,.,TRBJ2-1,TRBV9
TGTGCCAGCAGCTTGACTGGGCGCACAACCTACAATGAGCAGTTCTTC,CASSLTGRTTYNEQFF,16,.,.,TRBJ2-1,TRBV5-4
TGTGCCAGCAGCTTCAGAGGGTCCCACGAGCAGTACTTC,CASSFRGSHEQYF,13,.,.,TRBJ2-7,TRBV9
TGTGCCAGCTCAGGTGACAGGGTAAACACTGAAGCTTTCTTT,CASSGDRVNTEAFF,14,TRBD1,.,TRBJ1-1,TRBV18
TGTGCCAGCAGTTTGGGTTGGCCCTACAATGAGCAGTTCTTC,CASSLGWPYNEQFF,14,.,.,TRBJ2-1,TRBV28
TGCGCCAGCAGCTTCGAGCCAAAGCAAGAGACCCAGTACTTC,CASSFEPKQETQYF,14,.,.,TRBJ2-5,TRBV5-1
TGTGCCAGCAGGGGGGGGACAGTGGCTCCAAAACTGTTTTTT,CASRGGTVAPKLFF,14,TRBD1,.,TRBJ1-4,TRBV28
TGTGCCAGCAGTTCGGACCGGTGGCTACAAGAGACCCAGTACTTC,CASSSDRWLQETQYF,15,.,.,TRBJ2-5,TRBV2
TGTGCCAGCAGTGACCCGACGGGAAACAATGAGCAGTTCTTC,CASSDPTGNNEQFF,14,.,.,TRBJ2-1,TRBV2
TGTGCCAGCAGTTACGGCGGGAGTCGCTACAATGAGCAGTTCTTC,CASSYGGSRYNEQFF,15,TRBD2,.,TRBJ2-1,TRBV6-6
TGTGCCAGCAGCCGACCGGGACTAGCGGGAAAGACGGAGTACTTC,CASSRPGLAGKTEYF,15,TRBD2,.,TRBJ2-7,TRBV11-2